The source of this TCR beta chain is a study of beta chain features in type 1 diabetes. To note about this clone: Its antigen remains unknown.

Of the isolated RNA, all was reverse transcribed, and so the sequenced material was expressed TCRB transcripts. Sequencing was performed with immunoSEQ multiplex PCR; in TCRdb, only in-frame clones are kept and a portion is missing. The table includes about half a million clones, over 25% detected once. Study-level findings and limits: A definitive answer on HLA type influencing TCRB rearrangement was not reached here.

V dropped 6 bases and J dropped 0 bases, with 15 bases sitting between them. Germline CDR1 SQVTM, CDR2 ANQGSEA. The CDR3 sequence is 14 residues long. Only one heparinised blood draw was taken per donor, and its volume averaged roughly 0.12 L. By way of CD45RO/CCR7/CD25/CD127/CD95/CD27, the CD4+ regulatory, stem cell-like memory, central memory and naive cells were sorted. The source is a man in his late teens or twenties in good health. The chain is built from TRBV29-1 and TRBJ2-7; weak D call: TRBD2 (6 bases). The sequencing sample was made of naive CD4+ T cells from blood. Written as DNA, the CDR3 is TGCAGCGTGGCTTCAGTAGCGGACTCCTACGAGCAGTACTTC. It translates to CSVASVADSYEQYF.